This T cell receptor beta chain was sequenced in a study of Ad26.COV2.S vaccination and SARS-CoV-2 variants. Background on the study: The Ad26.COV2.S arm of the COV1001 trial was where the donor was placed. In the study, Ad26.COV2.S was injected intramuscularly once, or twice 56 days apart.

This clone was recorded only once. Measured with immunoSEQ multiplex PCR; TCRdb has only the in-frame clones, and not every one. Of 350,000 to 500,000 clones detected, 88% appear once; the ten largest clones hold about 3.5%. J gave up 8 bases and V 4 bases, and 5 bases lay outside the gene matches. Germline V gives CDR1 MGHDK, CDR2 SYGVNS. The CDR3 is 14 amino acids. As for treatment: 15 to 20 received Ad26.COV2.S at low or high dose, single or two shots; about 5 received placebo; per-sample allocation not given. The study sampled participants on day 63 after the first vaccine or placebo injection. This sample comprised peripheral blood, obtained in a trial of Ad26.COV2.S vaccine versus placebo. This sequence was found in a person aged 18-60 years who received the Ad26.COV2.S COVID-19 vaccine or a placebo. The chain links TRBV25-1 to TRBJ1-4; 9 nucleotides match TRBD1. The CDR3 protein is CASSGQGVREKLFF. The CDR3 region has the DNA TGTGCCAGCAGTGGACAGGGGGTAAGGGAAAAACTGTTTTTT.